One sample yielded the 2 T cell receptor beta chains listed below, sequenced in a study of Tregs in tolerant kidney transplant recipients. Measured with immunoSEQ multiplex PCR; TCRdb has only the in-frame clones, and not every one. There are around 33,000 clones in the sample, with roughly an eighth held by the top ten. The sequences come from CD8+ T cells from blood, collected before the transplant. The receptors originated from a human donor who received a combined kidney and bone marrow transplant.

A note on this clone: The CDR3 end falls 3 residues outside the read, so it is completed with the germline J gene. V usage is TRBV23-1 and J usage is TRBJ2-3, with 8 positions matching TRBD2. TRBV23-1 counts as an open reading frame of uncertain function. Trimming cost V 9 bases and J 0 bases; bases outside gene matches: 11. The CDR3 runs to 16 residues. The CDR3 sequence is CARSRGPSGSTDTQYF. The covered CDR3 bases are TGCGCCAGATCAAGAGGACCTAGCGGGAGCACAGATACG.

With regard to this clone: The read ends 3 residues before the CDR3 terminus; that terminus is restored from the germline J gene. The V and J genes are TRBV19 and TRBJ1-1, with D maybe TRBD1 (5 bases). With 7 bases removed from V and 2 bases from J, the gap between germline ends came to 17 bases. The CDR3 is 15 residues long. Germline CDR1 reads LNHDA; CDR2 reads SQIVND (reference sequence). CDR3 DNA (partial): TGTGCCAGTACGGACCCGACGGGGGGAAACACTGAA. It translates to CASTDPTGGNTE. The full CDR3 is CASTDPTGGNTEAFF.